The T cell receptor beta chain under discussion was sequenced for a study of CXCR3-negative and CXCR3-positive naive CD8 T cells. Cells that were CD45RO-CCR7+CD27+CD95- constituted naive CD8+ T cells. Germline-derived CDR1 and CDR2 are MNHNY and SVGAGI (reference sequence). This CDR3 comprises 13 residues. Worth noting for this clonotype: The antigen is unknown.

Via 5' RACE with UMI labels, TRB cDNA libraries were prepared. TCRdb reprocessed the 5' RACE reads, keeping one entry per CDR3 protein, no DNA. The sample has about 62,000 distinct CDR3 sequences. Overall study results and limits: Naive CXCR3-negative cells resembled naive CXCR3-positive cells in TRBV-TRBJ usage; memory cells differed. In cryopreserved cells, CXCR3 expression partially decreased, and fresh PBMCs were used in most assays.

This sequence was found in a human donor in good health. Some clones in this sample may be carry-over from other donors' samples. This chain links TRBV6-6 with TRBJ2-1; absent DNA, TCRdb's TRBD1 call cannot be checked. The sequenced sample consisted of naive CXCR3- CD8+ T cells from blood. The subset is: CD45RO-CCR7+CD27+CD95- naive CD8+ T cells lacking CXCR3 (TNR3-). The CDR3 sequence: CASGGSSYNEQFF.